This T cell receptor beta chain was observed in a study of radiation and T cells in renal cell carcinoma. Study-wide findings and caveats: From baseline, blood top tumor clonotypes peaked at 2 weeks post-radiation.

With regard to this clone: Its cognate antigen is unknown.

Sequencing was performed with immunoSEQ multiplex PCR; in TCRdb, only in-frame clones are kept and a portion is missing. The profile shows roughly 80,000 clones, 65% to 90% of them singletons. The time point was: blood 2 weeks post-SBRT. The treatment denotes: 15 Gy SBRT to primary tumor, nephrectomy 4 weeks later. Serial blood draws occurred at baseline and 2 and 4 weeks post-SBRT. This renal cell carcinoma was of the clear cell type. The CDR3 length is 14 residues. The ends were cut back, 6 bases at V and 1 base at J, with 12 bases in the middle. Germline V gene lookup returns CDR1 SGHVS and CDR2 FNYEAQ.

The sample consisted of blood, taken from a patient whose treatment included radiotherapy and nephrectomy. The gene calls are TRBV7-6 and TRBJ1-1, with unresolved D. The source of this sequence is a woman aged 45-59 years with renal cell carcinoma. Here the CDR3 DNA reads TGTGCCAGCAGGGCGAGGTGGCCGAACACTGAAGCTTTCTTT. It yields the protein CASRARWPNTEAFF. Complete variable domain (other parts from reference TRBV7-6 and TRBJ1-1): GAGVSQSPRYKVTKRGQDVALRCDPISGHVSLYWYRQALGQGPEFLTYFNYEAQQDKSGLPNDRFSAERPEGSISTLTIQRTEQRDSAMYRCASRARWPNTEAFFGQGTRLTVV.